Listed here are 25 T cell receptor beta chains from one sample, sequenced in a study of blood T cell repertoires in COVID-19. Sequencing used immunoSEQ multiplex PCR; TCRdb keeps in-frame clones, though not all of them. The data hold a few hundred thousand clones, with about nine tenths observed a single time. Sequencing was performed on PBMCs or T cells enriched from blood (not recorded which). The receptors originated from a man younger than 35 with acute COVID-19.

V gene TRBV7-2 combines with J gene TRBJ2-1, with 12 bases fitting TRBD1. Losses at the gene ends were 1 base for V and 0 bases for J; bases not matched to a gene: 7. Germline CDR1 reads SGHTA; CDR2 reads FQGNSA. This CDR3 contains 19 residues. CDR3 nucleotide sequence: TGTGCCAGCAGCTTAGTGATCTGGGACAGGGGGCACTCCTACAATGAGCAGTTCTTC. This codes for CASSLVIWDRGHSYNEQFF.

The CDR3 reads CASSRGLAGNRGELFF. Written as DNA, the CDR3 is TGTGCCAGTAGTAGGGGACTAGCGGGTAATCGGGGGGAGCTGTTTTTT. The rearrangement uses TRBV19 and TRBJ2-2; 12 bases align to TRBD2. Germline loops: CDR1 LNHDA, CDR2 SQIVND (reference sequence). J was trimmed by 8 bases and V by 4 bases; bases with no gene match: 8. The CDR3 has 16 residues.

This sequence joins TRBV30 and TRBJ2-5; 7 nucleotides line up with TRBD1. This CDR3 is built from 12 residues. The V gene end was trimmed by 0 bases and the J gene end by 9 bases; junction bases not matched to a gene: 4. The germline CDR1 and CDR2 sequences are GTSNPN and SVGIG (reference sequence). The CDR3 DNA is TGTGCCTGGAGTGTTGAGGGGGCGGCCCAGTACTTC. Translating gives CAWSVEGAAQYF.

The chain combines TRBV4-1 with TRBJ1-3, with TRBD1 as a possible D gene (6 bases). Trimming stripped 0 bases from V and 0 bases from J, with 15 bases between. Germline loops: CDR1 MGHRA, CDR2 YSYEKL. The CDR3 runs 18 residues. The chain's CDR3 is CASSQEPRQASSGNTIYF. The CDR3 nucleotides read TGCGCCAGCAGCCAAGAACCCCGACAGGCCTCCTCTGGAAACACCATATATTTT.

The chain is built from TRBV11-2 and TRBJ2-5, with TRBD1 as a possible D gene (5 bases). The CDR3 has 15 residues. Per the germline V gene, CDR1 is SGHAT and CDR2 is FQNNGV. The V end lost 0 bases, the J end lost 3 bases, and 11 bases lay between the germline ends. The CDR3 nucleotides read TGTGCCAGCAGCTTAGATCTGGGGCAGGAAGAGACCCAGTACTTC. Translated: CASSLDLGQEETQYF.

J is TRBJ1-2 and V is TRBV29-1, with D possibly TRBD1 on 6 matching bases. The CDR3 covers 15 residues. Germline V lookup: CDR1 SQVTM, CDR2 ANQGSEA. Trimming left V 4 bases short and J 0 bases short, with 15 bases between. This chain's CDR3 is CSVGDTVEANYGYTF. DNA for the CDR3: TGCAGCGTTGGGGACACTGTGGAGGCTAACTATGGCTACACCTTC.

This chain links TRBV25-1 with TRBJ2-2; D perhaps matches TRBD1 (6 bases). CDR3 length: 15 amino acids. CDR1 is MGHDK, CDR2 SYGVNS, per germline. V was pared by 3 bases and J by 1 base, with 9 bases between. This chain's CDR3 is CASSDPGQNTGELFF. The CDR3 DNA reads as TGTGCCAGCAGTGATCCGGGACAGAACACCGGGGAGCTGTTTTTT. Full variable domain (remainder filled in from reference TRBV25-1 and TRBJ2-2): EADIYQTPRYLVIGTGKKITLECSQTMGHDKMYWYQQDPGMELHLIHYSYGVNSTEKGDLSSESTVSRIRTEHFPLTLESARPSHTSQYLCASSDPGQNTGELFFGEGSRLTVL.

The chain links TRBV7-6 to TRBJ1-4; D call uncertain. The CDR3 is 17 amino acids. V lost 1 base and J 0 bases, leaving 12 bases between the germline ends. Germline V gene data show CDR1 as SGHVS and CDR2 as FNYEAQ. The CDR3 is CASSLELATTTNEKLFF. In DNA, the CDR3 is TGTGCCAGCAGCTTAGAGTTGGCCACCACAACTAATGAAAAACTGTTTTTT. The variable domain in full, with the rest retrieved from reference TRBV7-6 and TRBJ1-4, is GAGVSQSPRYKVTKRGQDVALRCDPISGHVSLYWYRQALGQGPEFLTYFNYEAQQDKSGLPNDRFSAERPEGSISTLTIQRTEQRDSAMYRCASSLELATTTNEKLFFGSGTQLSVL.

Turning to this clone: Different DNA sequences within this sample yield the same CDR3. V usage is TRBV5-1 and J usage is TRBJ1-1; 8 nucleotides match TRBD1. CDR1 and CDR2 (germline): SGHRS, YFSETQ. The CDR3 extends over 13 amino acids. V was clipped by 2 bases and J by 5 bases; unmatched bases: 2. The CDR3 reads CASSFQGATEAFF. As DNA, the CDR3 is TGCGCCAGCAGCTTTCAGGGGGCTACTGAAGCTTTCTTT.

This sequence joins TRBV7-9 and TRBJ2-7; 9 bases align to TRBD2. The trim removed 4 bases at V and 5 bases at J, leaving 6 bases unmatched. The CDR3 covers 14 residues. Germline CDR1 is SEHNR and CDR2 is FQNEAQ (reference sequence). The CDR3 coding sequence is TGTGCCAGCAGCTCCTGGCGGGAGGGCCACGAGCAGTACTTC. Protein product: CASSSWREGHEQYF. The entire variable domain, with the rest obtained from reference TRBV7-9 and TRBJ2-7, is as follows: DTGVSQNPRHKITKRGQNVTFRCDPISEHNRLYWYRQTLGQGPEFLTYFQNEAQLEKSRLLSDRFSAERPKGSFSTLEIQRTEQGDSAMYLCASSSWREGHEQYFGPGTRLTVT.

This clone was found once. The J gene is TRBJ1-1, the V gene TRBV19; D ambiguous. V lost 0 bases, J lost 0 bases, and 11 bases lay in between. Germline CDR1 is LNHDA and CDR2 is SQIVND (reference sequence). The CDR3 spans 16 residues. CDR3 DNA sequence: TGTGCCAGTAGTATAGATCCCGGTATTTTGAACACTGAAGCTTTCTTT. Residues: CASSIDPGILNTEAFF.

In DNA form, the CDR3 reads TGTGCCAGCAGCCTACAGGGTATTAACTATGGCTACACCTTC. It translates to CASSLQGINYGYTF. This chain connects TRBV3-1 (or the pseudogene TRBV3-2) to TRBJ1-2, with TRBD1 as a possible D gene (6 bases). The V gene lost 4 bases and the J gene lost 1 base, with 10 bases spanning the gap. This CDR3 comprises 14 residues. CDR1 LGHDT and CDR2 YNNKEL come from the germline V gene (reference sequence).

The chain has TRBV10-3 and TRBJ2-7; possibly TRBD1 for D (5 bases). CDR3 size: 11 residues. V lost 10 bases and J 3 bases, leaving 10 bases between the germline ends. CDR1 ENHRY and CDR2 SYGVKD come from the germline V gene. CDR3 nucleotide sequence: TGTGCCACCCAAGACAGCTACGAGCAGTACTTC. This encodes CATQDSYEQYF.

J is TRBJ2-2 and V is TRBV5-1, with 14 bases matching TRBD2. V trimming: 7 bases; J trimming: 6 bases; junction bases outside the gene matches: 8. Germline CDR1 and CDR2: SGHRS and YFSETQ. CDR3 length equals 16 residues. CDR3 nucleotide sequence: TGCGCCAGCGCCCCCGGGACTAGCGGGAGCCCCGGGGAGCTGTTTTTT. Residues: CASAPGTSGSPGELFF.

The V gene is TRBV7-2, the J gene TRBJ2-5, with TRBD2 as a possible D gene (5 bases). This CDR3 region has 16 residues. Germline V gene lookup returns CDR1 SGHTA and CDR2 FQGNSA. Between the trimmed V and J ends, which lost 0 bases and 1 base, there was a span of 12 bases. CDR3 sequence (DNA): TGTGCCAGCAGCTTAGCGGAGGTGCGGCCCCAAGAGACCCAGTACTTC. Protein sequence: CASSLAEVRPQETQYF.

The chain has TRBV11-2 and TRBJ2-1, with 8 bases matching TRBD1. The trim removed 5 bases at V and 8 bases at J, leaving 5 bases unmatched. Germline loops: CDR1 SGHAT, CDR2 FQNNGV. The CDR3 consists of 13 residues. In DNA, the CDR3 is TGTGCCAGCAGCGAAGGACAGGGTCATGAGCAGTTCTTC. This sequence encodes CASSEGQGHEQFF.

The chain uses TRBV4-3 and TRBJ2-1, with TRBD1 identical over 7 bases. V lost 3 bases and J lost 8; bases outside the gene matches: 16. Germline V gene sequence: CDR1 LGHNA, CDR2 YSLEER. CDR3 length: 17 residues. DNA for the CDR3: TGCGCCAGCAGCCAGGGGACAGAGGGTTACTCTCGGCATGAGCAGTTCTTC. This encodes CASSQGTEGYSRHEQFF.

The V gene is TRBV7-3, the J gene TRBJ2-1, with 8 bases matching TRBD1. This CDR3 has 15 residues. Germline V gene data show CDR1 as SGHTA and CDR2 as FQGTGA. V shed 4 bases and J 4 bases; nucleotides not matched to a gene: 6. The chain's CDR3 is CASSSGTGPYNEQFF. CDR3 coding DNA: TGTGCCAGCAGCTCAGGGACAGGCCCATACAATGAGCAGTTCTTC. Supplemented by reference TRBV7-3 and TRBJ2-1, the full variable domain reads GAGVSQTPSNKVTEKGKYVELRCDPISGHTALYWYRQSLGQGPEFLIYFQGTGAADDSGLPNDRFFAVRPEGSVSTLKIQRTERGDSAVYLCASSSGTGPYNEQFFGPGTRLTVL.

The chain joins TRBV3-1 (or the pseudogene TRBV3-2) to TRBJ2-7, with a tentative D call TRBD2 (5 bases). The CDR3 is 14 amino acids. The germline V gene encodes CDR1 LGHDT and CDR2 YNNKEL (reference sequence). V dropped 0 bases and J dropped 3 bases, with 9 bases sitting between them. The CDR3 reads CASSQDSGIYEQYF. The DNA for the CDR3 is TGTGCCAGCAGCCAAGATTCGGGAATCTACGAGCAGTACTTC.

CDR3: CSVEILGSRETQYF. Written as DNA, the CDR3 is TGCAGCGTTGAAATATTGGGGAGTCGAGAGACCCAGTACTTC. J is TRBJ2-5 and V is TRBV29-1; a possible D gene is TRBD2 (5 bases). The CDR3 length is 14 residues. Germline V lookup: CDR1 SQVTM, CDR2 ANQGSEA. V gave up 2 bases and J gave up 4 bases, with 14 bases separating them.

The table lists this clone with a few counts. The genes are TRBV4-3 and TRBJ2-3; TRBD2 is a possible D gene (7 bases). The V and J ends lost 1 base and 1 base respectively, with 18 bases between them. The CDR3 spans 18 residues. Germline values: CDR1 LGHNA, CDR2 YSLEER. Written as DNA, the CDR3 is TGCGCCAGCAGCCAAGTCCCACCGGGGGGCGACGGCACAGATACGCAGTATTTT. This sequence encodes CASSQVPPGGDGTDTQYF.

This clone was recorded once. The rearrangement uses TRBV19 and TRBJ1-6; 8 bases line up with TRBD1. The CDR3 totals 15 residues. Germline CDR1 is LNHDA and CDR2 is SQIVND (reference sequence). J gave up 9 bases and V 7 bases, and 11 bases lay outside the gene matches. The CDR3 nucleotides read TGTGCCAGTAACCAAGGACAGGGTGACGTTTCACCCCTCCACTTT. This codes for CASNQGQGDVSPLHF.

The chain carries TRBV6-5 and TRBJ1-2; TRBD1 might be the D (6 bases). This CDR3 spans 13 amino acids. The germline V gene has CDR1 MNHEY and CDR2 SVGAGI. Deletions cut 6 bases from V and 4 bases from J, with 12 bases between. The CDR3 DNA reads as TGTGCCAGCAGGGACAGTAGGGGCTATGGCTACACCTTC. Translated, it gives CASRDSRGYGYTF.

This chain uses TRBV6-4 with TRBJ2-1; D may be TRBD2 (7 bases). Trimming stripped 3 bases from V and 7 bases from J, with 16 bases between. The CDR3 is 15 residues long. CDR1 and CDR2 (germline): MRHNA, SNTAGT. CDR3 protein: CASSEGAGEGNEQFF. In DNA form, the CDR3 reads TGTGCCAGCAGTGAGGGGGCGGGAGAGGGGAATGAGCAGTTCTTC.

CDR3 in DNA: TGTGCCAGCAGCTCGAAAAGCGGGGCTGCAACTAATGAAAAACTGTTTTTT. Translation: CASSSKSGAATNEKLFF. This rearrangement joins TRBV9 to TRBJ1-4; possible D gene TRBD1, 5 bases. The V gene lost 4 bases and the J gene lost 0 bases, with 16 bases spanning the gap. The CDR3 runs 17 residues. Germline-derived CDR1 and CDR2 are SGDLS and YYNGEE.